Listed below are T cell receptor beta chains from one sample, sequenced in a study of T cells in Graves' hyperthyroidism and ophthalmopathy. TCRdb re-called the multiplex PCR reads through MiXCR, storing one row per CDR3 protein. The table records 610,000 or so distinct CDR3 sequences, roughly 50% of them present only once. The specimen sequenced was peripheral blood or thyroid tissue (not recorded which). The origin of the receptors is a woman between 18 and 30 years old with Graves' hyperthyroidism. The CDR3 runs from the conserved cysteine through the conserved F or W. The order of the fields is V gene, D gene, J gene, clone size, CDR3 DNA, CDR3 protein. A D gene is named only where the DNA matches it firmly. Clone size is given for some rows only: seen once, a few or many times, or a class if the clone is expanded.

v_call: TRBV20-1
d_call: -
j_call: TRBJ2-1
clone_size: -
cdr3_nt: TGCAGTGCTAGACCCACCGAAAGGGTCACGTCCCACAATGAGCAGTTCTTC
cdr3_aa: CSARPTERVTSHNEQFF

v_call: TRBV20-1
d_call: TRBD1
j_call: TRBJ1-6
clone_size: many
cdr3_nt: TGCAGTGCTAGAGATCAGGGAGGACAGGGACATTCACCCCTCCACTTT
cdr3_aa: CSARDQGGQGHSPLHF

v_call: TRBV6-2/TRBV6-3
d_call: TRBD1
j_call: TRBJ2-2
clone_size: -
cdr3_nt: TGTGCCAGCAACTACGGGACAGAGACCGGGGAGCTGTTTTTT
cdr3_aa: CASNYGTETGELFF

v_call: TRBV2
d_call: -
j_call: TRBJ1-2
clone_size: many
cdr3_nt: TGTGCCAGCCTGAGTAGCCCCTATGGCTACACCTTC
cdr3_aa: CASLSSPYGYTF

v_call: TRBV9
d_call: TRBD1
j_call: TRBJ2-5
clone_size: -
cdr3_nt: TGTGCCATCCCGACAGGGAGCAATCAGCCCCAGTACTTC
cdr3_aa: CAIPTGSNQPQYF

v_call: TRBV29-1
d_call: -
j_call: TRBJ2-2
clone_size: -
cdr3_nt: TGCAGCGTTGATACCGGGGAGCTGTTTTTC
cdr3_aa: CSVDTGELFF

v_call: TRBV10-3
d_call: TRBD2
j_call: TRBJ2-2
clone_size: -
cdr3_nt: TGTGCCATCAGCCCGACAGGGTACCTTAGCGGGAGTGACACCGGGGAGCTGTTTTTT
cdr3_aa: CAISPTGYLSGSDTGELFF

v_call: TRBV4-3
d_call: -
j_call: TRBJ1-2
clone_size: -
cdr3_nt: TGCGCCAGCAGCCCAATATACACCGTCGGGGCTGGCTACACCTTC
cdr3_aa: CASSPIYTVGAGYTF

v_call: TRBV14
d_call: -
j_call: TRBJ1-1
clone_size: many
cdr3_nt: TGTGCCAGCAGCCAAGAAGCGTGGGTGAACACTGAAGCTTTCTTT
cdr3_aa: CASSQEAWVNTEAFF

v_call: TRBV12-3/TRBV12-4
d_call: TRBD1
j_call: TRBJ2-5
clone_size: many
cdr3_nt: TGTGCCAGCAGTGCGGGACAGGGGACCGCTGGGGAGACCCAGTACTTC
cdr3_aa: CASSAGQGTAGETQYF

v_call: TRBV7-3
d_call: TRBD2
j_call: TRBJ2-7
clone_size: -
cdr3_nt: TGTGCCAGCAGCTACGGGACTAGCGGGAGGTACGAGCAGTACTTC
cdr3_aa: CASSYGTSGRYEQYF

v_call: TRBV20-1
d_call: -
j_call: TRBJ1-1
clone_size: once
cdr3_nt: TGCAGTGCTATCGACCCAGGGCGGGAGGCTTTCTTT
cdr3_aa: CSAIDPGREAFF

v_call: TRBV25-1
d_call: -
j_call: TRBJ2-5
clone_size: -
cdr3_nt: TGTGCCAGCAGTATCAGGACGCCGCAAGAGACCCAGTACTTC
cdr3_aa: CASSIRTPQETQYF

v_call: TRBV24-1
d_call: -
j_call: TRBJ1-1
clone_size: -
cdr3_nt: TGTGCCACCAGTGATTCGAAGAGGAACACTGAAGCTTTCTTT
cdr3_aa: CATSDSKRNTEAFF

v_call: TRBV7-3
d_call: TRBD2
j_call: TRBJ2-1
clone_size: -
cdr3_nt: TGTGCCAGCAGCGCATCGGCGGGAGTCCACAATGAGCAGTTCTTC
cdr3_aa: CASSASAGVHNEQFF

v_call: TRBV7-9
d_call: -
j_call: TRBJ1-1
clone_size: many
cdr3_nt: TGTGCCAGCAGCTTAGCGGGTGACAGCACTGAAGCTTTCTTT
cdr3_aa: CASSLAGDSTEAFF

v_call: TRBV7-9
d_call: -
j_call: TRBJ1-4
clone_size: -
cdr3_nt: TGTGCCAGCAGCCAAGAGCTGGTAAGGGGAACTAATGAAAAACTGTTTTTT
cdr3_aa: CASSQELVRGTNEKLFF

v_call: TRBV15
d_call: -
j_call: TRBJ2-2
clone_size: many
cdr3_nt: TGTGCCACCAGCCGAGGGATACTGCCTGACACCGGGGAGCTGTTTTTT
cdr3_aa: CATSRGILPDTGELFF

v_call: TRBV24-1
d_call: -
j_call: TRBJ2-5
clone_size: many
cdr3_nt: TGTGCCACCACTTGGGGGGGCGCGGAGACCCAGTACTTC
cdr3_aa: CATTWGGAETQYF

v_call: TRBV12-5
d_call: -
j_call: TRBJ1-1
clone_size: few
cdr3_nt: TGTGCTAGTGGTTTGGAGGTTGCGACTGAAGCTTTCTTT
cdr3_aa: CASGLEVATEAFF

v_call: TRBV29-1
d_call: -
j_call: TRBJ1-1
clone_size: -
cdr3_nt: TGCAGCTTGGCCCCGAACACTGAAGCTTTCTTT
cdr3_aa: CSLAPNTEAFF

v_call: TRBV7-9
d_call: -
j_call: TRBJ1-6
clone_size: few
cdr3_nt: TGTGCCAGCGGCCCGAAGGGGGGTTCGCGTAATTCACCCCTCCACTTT
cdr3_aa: CASGPKGGSRNSPLHF

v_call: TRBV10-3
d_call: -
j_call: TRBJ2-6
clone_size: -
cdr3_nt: TGTGCCATCAGTGAGTCTTACAGGACCTCTGGGGCCAACGTCCTGACTTTC
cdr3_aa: CAISESYRTSGANVLTF

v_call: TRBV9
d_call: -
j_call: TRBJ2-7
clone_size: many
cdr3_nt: TGTGCCAGCAGCGTAGCGGGAGTATCCTCCTACGAGCAGTACTTC
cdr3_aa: CASSVAGVSSYEQYF

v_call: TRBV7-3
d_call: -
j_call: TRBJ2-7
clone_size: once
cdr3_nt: TGTGCCAGCAGCTTACTTGGCGGAGAAGTTAATGAGCAGTACTTC
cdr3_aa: CASSLLGGEVNEQYF

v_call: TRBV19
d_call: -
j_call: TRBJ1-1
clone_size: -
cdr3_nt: TGTGCCAGTAGAGGGGGGGGGGGCCAGAACGGTGAAGCTTTCTTT
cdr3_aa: CASRGGGGQNGEAFF

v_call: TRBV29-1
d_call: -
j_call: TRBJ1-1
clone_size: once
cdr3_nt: TGCAGCGTTGAAGGAGAAGGTCTGGGCACTGAAGCTTTCTTT
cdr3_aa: CSVEGEGLGTEAFF

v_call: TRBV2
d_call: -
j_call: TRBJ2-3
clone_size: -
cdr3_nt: TGTGCCAGCAGGGACACCTCTAGCACAGATACGCAGTATTTT
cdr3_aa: CASRDTSSTDTQYF

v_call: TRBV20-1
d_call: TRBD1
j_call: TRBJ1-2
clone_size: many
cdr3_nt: TGCAGTGCTTTCGCCGGGACAGGGGGCAACTATGGCTACACCTTC
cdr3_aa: CSAFAGTGGNYGYTF

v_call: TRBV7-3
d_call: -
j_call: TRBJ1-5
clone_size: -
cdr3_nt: TGTGCCAGCAGCTCCGCACCGCCAACGGGAGAAACAGATACGCATTTT
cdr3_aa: CASSSAPPTGETDTHF

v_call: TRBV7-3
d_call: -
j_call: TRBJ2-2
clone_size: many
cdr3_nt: TGTGCCAGCAGCTTAACCCGCGACGGGGAGCTGTTTTTT
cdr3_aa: CASSLTRDGELFF

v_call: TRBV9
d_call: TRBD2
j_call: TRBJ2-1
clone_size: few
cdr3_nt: TGTGCCAGCAGCGTAGAGCAGCGGGAGAATGAGCAGTTCTTC
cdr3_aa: CASSVEQRENEQFF

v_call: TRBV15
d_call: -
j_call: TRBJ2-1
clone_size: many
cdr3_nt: TGTGCCACCAGCAGAGATCGAGGAGTATCGTACAATGAGCAGTTCTTC
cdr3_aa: CATSRDRGVSYNEQFF

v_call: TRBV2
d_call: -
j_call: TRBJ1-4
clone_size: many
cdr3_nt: TGTGCCAGCACCCTTACCAGACAGGTGTTTAATGAAAAACTGTTTTTT
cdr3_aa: CASTLTRQVFNEKLFF

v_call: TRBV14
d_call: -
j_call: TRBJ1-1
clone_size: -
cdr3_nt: TGTGCCAGCAGCGGAGGGGCGGCAGCTTTCTTT
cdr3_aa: CASSGGAAAFF

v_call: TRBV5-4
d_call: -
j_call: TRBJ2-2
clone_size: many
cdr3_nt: TGTGCCAGCAGCCGGGCCCCTTTGACCGGGGAGCTGTTTTTT
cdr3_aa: CASSRAPLTGELFF

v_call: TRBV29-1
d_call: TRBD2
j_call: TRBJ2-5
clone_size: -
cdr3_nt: TGCAGCGTTCTCGGGGGACTAGCGGGAGAAGAGACCCAGTACTTC
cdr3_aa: CSVLGGLAGEETQYF

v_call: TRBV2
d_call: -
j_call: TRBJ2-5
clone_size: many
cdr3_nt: TGTGCCAGCAGAAGCACTCAAGAGACCCAGTACTTC
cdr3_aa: CASRSTQETQYF

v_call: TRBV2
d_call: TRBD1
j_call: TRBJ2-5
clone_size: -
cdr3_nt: TGTGCCAGCAGGGGGGACAGGGGGCTTCAAGAGACCCAGTACTTC
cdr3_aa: CASRGDRGLQETQYF

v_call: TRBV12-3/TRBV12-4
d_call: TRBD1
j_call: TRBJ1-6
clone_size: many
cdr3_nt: TGTGCCAGCAGCCCTTTAGGACAGGGGAGCAATTCACCCCTCCACTTT
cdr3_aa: CASSPLGQGSNSPLHF